These T cell receptor beta chains were read from a single sample in a study of radiotherapy plus CTLA-4 blockade in lung cancer. Using immunoSEQ multiplex PCR, the repertoire was profiled, and TCRdb retains in-frame clones only, with some absent. Of tens of thousands of clones listed, approximately 79% are singletons. Source: peripheral blood, taken from a patient treated with radiotherapy plus ipilimumab. These receptors originate from a human donor with non-small cell lung cancer that progressed on radiotherapy plus ipilimumab. CDR3s include the opening cysteine and the closing phenylalanine or tryptophan. Fields, in order: clone size, V gene, J gene, D gene, CDR3 protein, CDR3 DNA. A D gene is named only where the DNA matches it firmly. Clone sizes are given selectively: once, few, many, or a class where the clone is expanded.

clone_size: NA
v_call: TRBV5-1
j_call: TRBJ2-5
d_call: NA
cdr3_aa: CASSLGVNSGETQYF
cdr3_nt: TGCGCCAGCAGCTTGGGAGTTAATTCGGGAGAGACCCAGTACTTC

clone_size: NA
v_call: TRBV18
j_call: TRBJ1-1
d_call: NA
cdr3_aa: CASSPPARIYTEAFF
cdr3_nt: TGTGCCAGCTCACCACCGGCCAGGATTTACACTGAAGCTTTCTTT

clone_size: NA
v_call: TRBV4-1
j_call: TRBJ2-3
d_call: NA
cdr3_aa: CASSTSDRHTDTQYF
cdr3_nt: TGCGCCAGCAGCACCAGTGACCGACACACAGATACGCAGTATTTT

clone_size: NA
v_call: TRBV18
j_call: TRBJ1-6
d_call: TRBD1
cdr3_aa: CASSQGDSYNSPLHF
cdr3_nt: TGTGCCAGCTCACAGGGGGACAGTTATAATTCACCCCTCCACTTT

clone_size: NA
v_call: TRBV19
j_call: TRBJ1-4
d_call: NA
cdr3_aa: CASSIRQGPYEKLFF
cdr3_nt: TGTGCCAGTAGTATAAGGCAGGGGCCCTACGAAAAACTGTTTTTT

clone_size: NA
v_call: TRBV2
j_call: TRBJ1-3
d_call: NA
cdr3_aa: CASSEALPQAASGNTIYF
cdr3_nt: TGTGCCAGCAGTGAAGCGCTTCCCCAGGCCGCCTCTGGAAACACCATATATTTT

clone_size: NA
v_call: TRBV7-2
j_call: TRBJ2-5
d_call: TRBD2
cdr3_aa: CASSYGTSRETQYF
cdr3_nt: TGTGCCAGCAGCTACGGGACTAGTCGGGAGACCCAGTACTTC

clone_size: NA
v_call: TRBV5-1
j_call: TRBJ2-7
d_call: NA
cdr3_aa: CASSLAEGGLDYEQYF
cdr3_nt: TGCGCCAGCAGCTTGGCCGAGGGGGGGCTTGACTACGAGCAGTACTTC

clone_size: NA
v_call: TRBV19
j_call: TRBJ1-3
d_call: NA
cdr3_aa: CASSAALRNTIYF
cdr3_nt: TGTGCCAGTAGCGCAGCGCTAAGAAACACCATATATTTT

clone_size: NA
v_call: TRBV6-4
j_call: TRBJ2-7
d_call: NA
cdr3_aa: CASSGGEFLGGGYEQYF
cdr3_nt: TGTGCCAGCAGTGGAGGGGAATTTCTGGGAGGGGGCTACGAGCAGTACTTC

clone_size: NA
v_call: TRBV11-2
j_call: TRBJ2-3
d_call: TRBD1
cdr3_aa: CASSRSDRVADTQYF
cdr3_nt: TGTGCCAGCAGCCGCTCGGACAGGGTCGCAGATACGCAGTATTTT

clone_size: NA
v_call: TRBV6-5
j_call: TRBJ1-5
d_call: NA
cdr3_aa: CASRPGHGNQPQHF
cdr3_nt: TGTGCCAGCAGACCGGGACACGGCAATCAGCCCCAGCATTTT

clone_size: NA
v_call: TRBV29-1
j_call: TRBJ1-5
d_call: TRBD1
cdr3_aa: CSVKTGDNQPQHF
cdr3_nt: TGCAGCGTTAAAACAGGGGACAATCAGCCCCAGCATTTT

clone_size: NA
v_call: TRBV7-2
j_call: TRBJ2-5
d_call: TRBD2
cdr3_aa: CASSLEDAAGAVQETQYF
cdr3_nt: TGTGCCAGCAGCTTAGAGGACGCAGCGGGGGCCGTCCAAGAGACCCAGTACTTC

clone_size: NA
v_call: TRBV6-6
j_call: TRBJ1-3
d_call: NA
cdr3_aa: CASSYITGVSGNTIYF
cdr3_nt: TGTGCCAGCAGTTATATTACAGGTGTCTCTGGAAACACCATATATTTT

clone_size: NA
v_call: TRBV5-1
j_call: TRBJ1-6
d_call: NA
cdr3_aa: CASSLPTREGSSSNSPLHF
cdr3_nt: TGCGCCAGCAGCTTGCCGACTAGGGAGGGGTCGTCGAGTAATTCACCCCTCCACTTT

clone_size: few
v_call: TRBV29-1
j_call: TRBJ1-1
d_call: TRBD1
cdr3_aa: CSITGATGGTEAFF
cdr3_nt: TGCAGCATAACAGGGGCTACGGGGGGGACTGAAGCTTTCTTT

clone_size: NA
v_call: TRBV5-4
j_call: TRBJ1-2
d_call: NA
cdr3_aa: CASSPEVNRVIDGYTF
cdr3_nt: TGTGCCAGCAGCCCTGAGGTGAACAGGGTTATCGATGGCTACACCTTC

clone_size: NA
v_call: TRBV20-1
j_call: TRBJ2-5
d_call: NA
cdr3_aa: CSAHLAETQYF
cdr3_nt: TGCAGTGCTCACCTAGCGGAGACCCAGTACTTC

clone_size: NA
v_call: TRBV6-5
j_call: TRBJ2-1
d_call: NA
cdr3_aa: CASSTPGNEQFF
cdr3_nt: TGTGCCAGCAGTACTCCAGGGAATGAGCAGTTCTTC

clone_size: NA
v_call: TRBV5-1
j_call: TRBJ1-1
d_call: TRBD1
cdr3_aa: CASSFGQGDWDTEAFF
cdr3_nt: TGCGCCAGCAGCTTCGGACAGGGTGATTGGGACACTGAAGCTTTCTTT

clone_size: once
v_call: TRBV10-3
j_call: TRBJ1-2
d_call: TRBD1
cdr3_aa: CAISAFRDRGTYGYTF
cdr3_nt: TGTGCCATCAGTGCCTTCCGGGACAGAGGGACCTATGGCTACACCTTC

clone_size: NA
v_call: TRBV11-2
j_call: TRBJ2-7
d_call: TRBD1
cdr3_aa: CASSFGAGQGADEQYF
cdr3_nt: TGTGCCAGCAGCTTCGGAGCGGGACAGGGGGCCGACGAGCAGTACTTC

clone_size: NA
v_call: TRBV13
j_call: TRBJ2-7
d_call: NA
cdr3_aa: CASSSRGSYEQYF
cdr3_nt: TGTGCCAGCAGCTCACGGGGCTCCTACGAGCAGTACTTC

clone_size: NA
v_call: TRBV19
j_call: TRBJ1-5
d_call: NA
cdr3_aa: CASRFGGNQPQHF
cdr3_nt: TGTGCCAGTAGGTTCGGTGGCAATCAGCCCCAGCATTTT

clone_size: NA
v_call: TRBV6-1
j_call: TRBJ1-3
d_call: TRBD1
cdr3_aa: CASILGGRNTIYF
cdr3_nt: TGTGCCAGCATTTTAGGGGGCCGAAACACCATATATTTT

clone_size: once
v_call: TRBV7-2
j_call: TRBJ2-1
d_call: TRBD1
cdr3_aa: CASSLATGASYNEQFF
cdr3_nt: TGTGCCAGCAGCTTAGCGACAGGGGCCTCCTACAATGAGCAGTTCTTC

clone_size: NA
v_call: TRBV2
j_call: TRBJ2-6
d_call: TRBD1
cdr3_aa: CAKSGTGWNSGANVLTF
cdr3_nt: TGTGCTAAATCCGGGACAGGGTGGAACTCTGGGGCCAACGTCCTGACTTTC

clone_size: NA
v_call: TRBV6-5
j_call: TRBJ1-2
d_call: NA
cdr3_aa: CASSYSLRGSYGYTF
cdr3_nt: TGTGCCAGCAGTTACTCACTCCGGGGATCCTATGGCTACACCTTC

clone_size: few
v_call: TRBV5-1
j_call: TRBJ1-6
d_call: NA
cdr3_aa: CASSPDTHSPLHF
cdr3_nt: TGCGCCAGCAGCCCGGACACACATTCACCCCTCCACTTT

clone_size: few
v_call: TRBV27
j_call: TRBJ1-3
d_call: NA
cdr3_aa: CASSLESSGNTIYF
cdr3_nt: TGTGCCAGCAGTTTGGAGAGCTCTGGAAACACCATATATTTT

clone_size: NA
v_call: TRBV2
j_call: TRBJ2-7
d_call: NA
cdr3_aa: CASSEGGHEQYF
cdr3_nt: TGTGCCAGCAGTGAAGGGGGGCACGAGCAGTACTTC

clone_size: NA
v_call: TRBV5-1
j_call: TRBJ2-6
d_call: NA
cdr3_aa: CASSTPVFGANVLTF
cdr3_nt: TGCGCCAGCAGCACGCCGGTTTTTGGGGCCAACGTCCTGACTTTC

clone_size: NA
v_call: TRBV19
j_call: TRBJ1-4
d_call: NA
cdr3_aa: CASSIAREERRLFF
cdr3_nt: TGTGCCAGTAGTATAGCCAGGGAAGAGCGTAGACTGTTTTTT

clone_size: NA
v_call: TRBV6-1
j_call: TRBJ1-1
d_call: NA
cdr3_aa: CASSAKNTEAFF
cdr3_nt: TGTGCCAGCAGTGCCAAGAACACTGAAGCTTTCTTT

clone_size: few
v_call: TRBV9
j_call: TRBJ1-1
d_call: NA
cdr3_aa: CASSVEQGTEAFF
cdr3_nt: TGTGCCAGCAGCGTAGAACAGGGCACTGAAGCTTTCTTT

clone_size: NA
v_call: TRBV28
j_call: TRBJ1-2
d_call: NA
cdr3_aa: CASGPGTTRHYGYTF
cdr3_nt: TGTGCCAGCGGGCCCGGTACCACGCGACACTATGGCTACACCTTC

clone_size: NA
v_call: TRBV10-2
j_call: TRBJ1-1
d_call: NA
cdr3_aa: CASSETSQGEAFF
cdr3_nt: TGCGCCAGCAGTGAGACGTCCCAGGGGGAAGCTTTCTTT

clone_size: NA
v_call: TRBV11-2
j_call: TRBJ2-5
d_call: TRBD2
cdr3_aa: CASSLGALAGDSMYF
cdr3_nt: TGTGCCAGCAGCCTCGGTGCGCTAGCGGGGGACTCCATGTACTTC

clone_size: NA
v_call: TRBV28
j_call: TRBJ1-4
d_call: TRBD1
cdr3_aa: CASSQPTGGGEKLFF
cdr3_nt: TGTGCCAGCAGCCAACCTACAGGGGGGGGTGAAAAACTGTTTTTT

clone_size: NA
v_call: TRBV6-6
j_call: TRBJ2-7
d_call: NA
cdr3_aa: CASRAPTESYEQYF
cdr3_nt: TGTGCCAGCAGAGCCCCGACAGAGTCCTACGAGCAGTACTTC

clone_size: NA
v_call: TRBV7-9
j_call: TRBJ2-7
d_call: TRBD2
cdr3_aa: CASSPGGPQYEQYF
cdr3_nt: TGTGCCAGCAGCCCGGGAGGGCCCCAATACGAGCAGTACTTC

clone_size: once
v_call: TRBV5-1
j_call: TRBJ1-5
d_call: NA
cdr3_aa: CASSLIGASNQPQHF
cdr3_nt: TGCGCCAGCAGCTTGATAGGGGCTAGCAATCAGCCCCAGCATTTT

clone_size: NA
v_call: TRBV5-1
j_call: TRBJ1-4
d_call: NA
cdr3_aa: CASSTDGQGGEKLFF
cdr3_nt: TGCGCCAGCAGCACGGACGGCCAGGGAGGTGAAAAACTGTTTTTT

clone_size: NA
v_call: TRBV10-3
j_call: TRBJ2-3
d_call: TRBD2
cdr3_aa: CAISDPPGLAGDHTDTQYF
cdr3_nt: TGTGCCATCAGTGACCCTCCCGGGCTAGCGGGGGACCACACAGATACGCAGTATTTT

clone_size: few
v_call: TRBV5-4
j_call: TRBJ2-2
d_call: NA
cdr3_aa: CASSARGAGELFF
cdr3_nt: TGTGCCAGCAGCGCCCGCGGGGCCGGGGAGCTGTTTTTT

clone_size: NA
v_call: TRBV12-5
j_call: TRBJ2-2
d_call: NA
cdr3_aa: CASLPRLQGYTGELFF
cdr3_nt: TGTGCTAGCCTCCCTCGACTTCAGGGGTACACCGGGGAGCTGTTTTTT

clone_size: NA
v_call: TRBV5-1
j_call: TRBJ1-1
d_call: NA
cdr3_aa: CASSPTLGSTEAFF
cdr3_nt: TGCGCCAGCAGCCCGACGCTGGGGAGTACTGAAGCTTTCTTT

clone_size: NA
v_call: TRBV7-2
j_call: TRBJ2-7
d_call: TRBD1
cdr3_aa: CASSSQGAGEQYF
cdr3_nt: TGTGCCAGCAGTTCGCAGGGGGCGGGGGAGCAGTACTTC

clone_size: NA
v_call: TRBV5-1
j_call: TRBJ1-1
d_call: NA
cdr3_aa: CASTSGGGENTEAFF
cdr3_nt: TGCGCCAGCACTTCGGGCGGGGGGGAGAACACTGAAGCTTTCTTT